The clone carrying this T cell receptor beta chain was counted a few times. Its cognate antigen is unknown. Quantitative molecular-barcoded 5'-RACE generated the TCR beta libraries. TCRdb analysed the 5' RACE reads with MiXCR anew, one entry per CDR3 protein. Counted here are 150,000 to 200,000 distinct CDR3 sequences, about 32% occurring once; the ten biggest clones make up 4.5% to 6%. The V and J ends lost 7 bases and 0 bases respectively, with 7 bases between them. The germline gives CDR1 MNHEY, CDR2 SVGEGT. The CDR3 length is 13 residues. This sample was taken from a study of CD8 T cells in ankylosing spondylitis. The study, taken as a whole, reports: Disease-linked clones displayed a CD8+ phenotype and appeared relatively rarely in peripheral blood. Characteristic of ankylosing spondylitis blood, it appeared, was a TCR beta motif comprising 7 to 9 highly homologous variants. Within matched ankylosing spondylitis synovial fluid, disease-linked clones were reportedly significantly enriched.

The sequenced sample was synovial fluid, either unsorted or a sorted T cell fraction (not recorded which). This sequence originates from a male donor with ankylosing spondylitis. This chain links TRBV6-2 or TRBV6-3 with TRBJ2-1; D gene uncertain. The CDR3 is CASKGGSYNEQFF. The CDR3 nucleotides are TGTGCCAGCAAGGGCGGCTCCTACAATGAGCAGTTCTTC.